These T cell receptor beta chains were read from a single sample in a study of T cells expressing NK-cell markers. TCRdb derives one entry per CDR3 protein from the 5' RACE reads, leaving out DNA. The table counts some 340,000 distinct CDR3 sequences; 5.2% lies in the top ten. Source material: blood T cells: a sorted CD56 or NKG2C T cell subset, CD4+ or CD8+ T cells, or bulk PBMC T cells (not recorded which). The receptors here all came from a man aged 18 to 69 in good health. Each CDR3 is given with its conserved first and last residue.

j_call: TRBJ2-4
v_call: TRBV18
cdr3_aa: CASSPPMGLSKNIQYF

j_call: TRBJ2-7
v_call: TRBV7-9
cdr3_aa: CASSLVSGGSYEQYF

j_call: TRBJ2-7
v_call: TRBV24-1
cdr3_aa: CATSDSGTGKSYEQYF

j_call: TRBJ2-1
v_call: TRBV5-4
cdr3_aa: CASSFQTGGYNEQFF

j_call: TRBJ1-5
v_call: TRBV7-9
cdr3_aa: CASSLERDSNQPQHF

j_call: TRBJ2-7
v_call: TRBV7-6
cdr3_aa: CASSLVGAGSVREQYF

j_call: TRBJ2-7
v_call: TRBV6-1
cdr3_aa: CASSEPGQGLGEQYF

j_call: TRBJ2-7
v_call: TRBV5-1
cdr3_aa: CASSSLFRTFYEQYF

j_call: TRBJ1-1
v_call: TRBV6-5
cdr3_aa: CASSSTREGRRVKAFF

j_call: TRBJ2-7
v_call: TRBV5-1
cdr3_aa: CASSLAAGGNSYEQYF

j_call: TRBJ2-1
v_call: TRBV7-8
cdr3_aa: CASSLSRQGHNEQFF

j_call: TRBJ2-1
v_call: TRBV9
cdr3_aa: CASSVGKAGINEQFF

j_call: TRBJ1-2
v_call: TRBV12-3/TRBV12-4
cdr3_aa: CASSREGRNGYTF

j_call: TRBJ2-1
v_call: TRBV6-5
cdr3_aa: CASRLSSGGSYNEQFF

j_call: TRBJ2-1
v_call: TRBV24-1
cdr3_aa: CATSGGGEEQFF

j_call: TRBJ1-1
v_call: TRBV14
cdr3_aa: CASSQAGRDTEAFF

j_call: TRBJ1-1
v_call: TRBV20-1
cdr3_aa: CSAAFKTTEAFF

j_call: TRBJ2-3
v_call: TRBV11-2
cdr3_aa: CASSRQTGFADTQYF

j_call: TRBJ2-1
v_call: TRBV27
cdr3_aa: CASSLRGLAGKNEQFF

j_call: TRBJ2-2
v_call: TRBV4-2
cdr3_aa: CASSQDTSGGVVTGELFF

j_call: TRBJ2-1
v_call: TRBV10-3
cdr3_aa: CAISDPGTPKRRNEQFF

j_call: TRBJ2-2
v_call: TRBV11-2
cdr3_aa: CASSPVWRTNTGELFF

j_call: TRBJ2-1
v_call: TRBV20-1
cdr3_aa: CSARDFRTGGNNEQFF

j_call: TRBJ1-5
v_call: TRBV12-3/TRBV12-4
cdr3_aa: CASSLHRGGGNQPQHF

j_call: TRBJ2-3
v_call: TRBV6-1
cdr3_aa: CASSERLAGGQNTQYF

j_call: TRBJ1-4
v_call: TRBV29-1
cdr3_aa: CSVTNPRTDPTNEKLFF

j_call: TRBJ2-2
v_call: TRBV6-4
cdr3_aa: CASSAVDRGPGELFF

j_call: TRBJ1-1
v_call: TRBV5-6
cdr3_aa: CASSFVGGQQAFF

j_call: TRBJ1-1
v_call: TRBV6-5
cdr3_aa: CASSYSILQPNTEAFF

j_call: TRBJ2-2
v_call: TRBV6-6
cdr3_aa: CASGHRNTGELFF

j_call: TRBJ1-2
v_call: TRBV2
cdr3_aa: CASSAEGPYGYTF

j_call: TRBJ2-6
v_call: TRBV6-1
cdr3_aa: CASSMGRTSGANVLTF

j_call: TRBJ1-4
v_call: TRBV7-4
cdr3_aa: CASSLNVRGYEKLFF